Listed below are T cell receptor beta chains from one sample, sequenced in a study of blood T cell repertoires in COVID-19. The assay was immunoSEQ multiplex PCR, and TCRdb's table has in-frame clones only and misses some. The repertoire holds approximately 450,000 clones, with approximately 90% as singletons. Sequencing was carried out using PBMCs or T cells enriched from blood (not recorded which). These receptors were collected from a woman aged 18 to 35 with acute COVID-19. Both conserved end residues are part of each CDR3. The order of the fields is J gene, D gene, V gene, clone size, CDR3 DNA, CDR3 protein. A D gene is named only where the DNA matches it firmly. Clone size, where shown, is once, few, many, or a class for clones that have expanded.

J gene: TRBJ2-5
D gene: TRBD2
V gene: TRBV5-1
clone size: .
CDR3 DNA: TGCGCCAGCAGCTTGGCTCCTAGCGGGGGGTTTAAAGAGACCCAGTACTTC
CDR3 protein: CASSLAPSGGFKETQYF

J gene: TRBJ2-1
D gene: .
V gene: TRBV27
clone size: .
CDR3 DNA: TGTGCCAGCAGTACTGACGGGACACCTTACAATGAGCAGTTCTTC
CDR3 protein: CASSTDGTPYNEQFF

J gene: TRBJ2-5
D gene: .
V gene: TRBV7-9
clone size: once
CDR3 DNA: TGTGCCAGCAGCTCTAGTCGGACAGCCCTCCAAGAAACCCAGTACTTC
CDR3 protein: CASSSSRTALQETQYF

J gene: TRBJ1-2
D gene: .
V gene: TRBV24-1
clone size: few
CDR3 DNA: TGTGCCACCAGTGACTCATCCGGACGGGGGTATGGCTACACCTTC
CDR3 protein: CATSDSSGRGYGYTF

J gene: TRBJ2-2
D gene: .
V gene: TRBV5-1
clone size: .
CDR3 DNA: TGCGCCAGCAGCTCTGGACACGACACCGGGGAGCTGTTTTTT
CDR3 protein: CASSSGHDTGELFF

J gene: TRBJ2-5
D gene: TRBD1
V gene: TRBV27
clone size: .
CDR3 DNA: TGTGCCAGCAGTAGACAGGGGGAGACCCAGTACTTC
CDR3 protein: CASSRQGETQYF

J gene: TRBJ2-3
D gene: .
V gene: TRBV5-4
clone size: .
CDR3 DNA: TGTGCCAGCAGCTTGGTAACAACCACAGATACGCAGTATTTT
CDR3 protein: CASSLVTTTDTQYF

J gene: TRBJ2-3
D gene: .
V gene: TRBV2
clone size: .
CDR3 DNA: TGTGCCAGCAGTTTCCGGACACCTAGCACAGATACGCAGTATTTT
CDR3 protein: CASSFRTPSTDTQYF

J gene: TRBJ1-5
D gene: .
V gene: TRBV29-1
clone size: .
CDR3 DNA: TGCAGCGTTGGCTGGGCCTACGGCAATCAGCCCCAGCATTTT
CDR3 protein: CSVGWAYGNQPQHF

J gene: TRBJ2-7
D gene: .
V gene: TRBV30
clone size: .
CDR3 DNA: TGTGCCTGGAGCCGGGAATTTTTCTACGAGCAGTACTTC
CDR3 protein: CAWSREFFYEQYF

J gene: TRBJ2-6
D gene: .
V gene: TRBV2
clone size: .
CDR3 DNA: TGTGCCAGCAGAAACACAGCCCCCTCTGGGGCCAACGTCCTGACTTTC
CDR3 protein: CASRNTAPSGANVLTF

J gene: TRBJ1-1
D gene: .
V gene: TRBV28
clone size: .
CDR3 DNA: TGTGCCAGCAGAGGGAGGGGTCCCGGTGAAGCTTTCTTT
CDR3 protein: CASRGRGPGEAFF

J gene: TRBJ1-1
D gene: TRBD1
V gene: TRBV7-2
clone size: once
CDR3 DNA: TGTGCCAGCAGCTTAGAGGGGGCAGGGGCTATCACTGAAGCTTTCTTT
CDR3 protein: CASSLEGAGAITEAFF

J gene: TRBJ2-7
D gene: TRBD1
V gene: TRBV18
clone size: .
CDR3 DNA: TGTGCCAGCTCACCGTCCAGGGGGCAAATGAGCGAGCAGTACTTC
CDR3 protein: CASSPSRGQMSEQYF

J gene: TRBJ1-3
D gene: TRBD1
V gene: TRBV7-9
clone size: .
CDR3 DNA: TGTGCCAGCAGCACTTCCGGGACAGAGGGAAACACCATATATTTT
CDR3 protein: CASSTSGTEGNTIYF

J gene: TRBJ2-7
D gene: TRBD2
V gene: TRBV10-2
clone size: .
CDR3 DNA: TGCGCCTGTGGACTAGCGGGAGCTTCGTCTGAGCAGTACTTC
CDR3 protein: CACGLAGASSEQYF

J gene: TRBJ2-4
D gene: TRBD1
V gene: TRBV5-1
clone size: .
CDR3 DNA: TGCGCCAGCAGCTGGATCCCACAGGGGGCTTTTAACATTCAGTACTTC
CDR3 protein: CASSWIPQGAFNIQYF

J gene: TRBJ2-2
D gene: TRBD2
V gene: TRBV9
clone size: .
CDR3 DNA: TGTGCCAGCAGCGTAGGACTAGCGGACACCGGGGAGCTGTTTTTT
CDR3 protein: CASSVGLADTGELFF

J gene: TRBJ2-7
D gene: .
V gene: TRBV9
clone size: few
CDR3 DNA: TGTGCCAGCAGCGTAGGAGAGTGGGGAGGCGAGCAGTACTTC
CDR3 protein: CASSVGEWGGEQYF

J gene: TRBJ1-5
D gene: .
V gene: TRBV15
clone size: .
CDR3 DNA: TGTGCCACCAGCCGACTTGATGCGGGGGCCTATCAGCCCCAGCATTTT
CDR3 protein: CATSRLDAGAYQPQHF

J gene: TRBJ2-2
D gene: .
V gene: TRBV24-1
clone size: .
CDR3 DNA: TGTGCCACCAGTGTATCTCGAAGGGGAACAGGCGGGGAGCTGTTTTTT
CDR3 protein: CATSVSRRGTGGELFF

J gene: TRBJ2-7
D gene: .
V gene: TRBV19
clone size: .
CDR3 DNA: TGTGCCAGTAGTATGGGCAGATCCTACGAGCAGTACTTC
CDR3 protein: CASSMGRSYEQYF

J gene: TRBJ1-6
D gene: TRBD1
V gene: TRBV3-1/TRBV3-2
clone size: once
CDR3 DNA: TGTGCCAGCAGCCAAGACTCGGGGACAGGGGGCAATTCACCCCTCCACTTT
CDR3 protein: CASSQDSGTGGNSPLHF

J gene: TRBJ1-1
D gene: .
V gene: TRBV3-1/TRBV3-2
clone size: .
CDR3 DNA: TGTGCCAGCAGCCAAGAGGACTACGGAGCTTTCTTT
CDR3 protein: CASSQEDYGAFF

J gene: TRBJ1-2
D gene: .
V gene: TRBV5-1
clone size: .
CDR3 DNA: TGCGCCAGCAGCCCCAGCAGGGGAATCAATGGCTACACCTTC
CDR3 protein: CASSPSRGINGYTF

J gene: TRBJ1-4
D gene: .
V gene: TRBV14
clone size: .
CDR3 DNA: TGTGCCAGCAGCCAAGTACTGGGACACGGTGGGGAAAAACTGTTTTTT
CDR3 protein: CASSQVLGHGGEKLFF

J gene: TRBJ2-5
D gene: .
V gene: TRBV24-1
clone size: .
CDR3 DNA: TGTGCCACCAGTGGGACTACTACTTACCAAGAGACCCAGTACTTC
CDR3 protein: CATSGTTTYQETQYF

J gene: TRBJ2-1
D gene: TRBD2
V gene: TRBV19
clone size: .
CDR3 DNA: TGTGCCAGTAGAGGGCGGGGGGTAAGCAGCGGGAGTTCCTTCAATGAGCAGTTCTTC
CDR3 protein: CASRGRGVSSGSSFNEQFF

J gene: TRBJ1-5
D gene: .
V gene: TRBV6-4
clone size: .
CDR3 DNA: TGTGCCACCCCGGACACGGTTGTTGAACCCCAGCATTTT
CDR3 protein: CATPDTVVEPQHF

J gene: TRBJ1-4
D gene: .
V gene: TRBV6-4
clone size: few
CDR3 DNA: TGTGCCAGCACCCTGCCGGGAAGGAGGACCCCTGAAAAACTGTTTTTT
CDR3 protein: CASTLPGRRTPEKLFF

J gene: TRBJ2-7
D gene: TRBD1
V gene: TRBV19
clone size: .
CDR3 DNA: TGTGCCAGTAGTGACAGGGGCTACGAGCAGTACTTC
CDR3 protein: CASSDRGYEQYF

J gene: TRBJ2-1
D gene: .
V gene: TRBV28
clone size: .
CDR3 DNA: TGTGCCAGCAGTTTTGCGGATAATGAGCAGTTCTTC
CDR3 protein: CASSFADNEQFF

J gene: TRBJ2-3
D gene: TRBD2
V gene: TRBV10-2
clone size: .
CDR3 DNA: TGCGCCAGCAGTGAGGGGGGACTAGTTTCTCCGCAGTATTTT
CDR3 protein: CASSEGGLVSPQYF

J gene: TRBJ2-1
D gene: .
V gene: TRBV28
clone size: .
CDR3 DNA: TGTGCCAGCAGTTTAATGGTGGGGCCGAGCTCCTACAATGAGCAGTTCTTC
CDR3 protein: CASSLMVGPSSYNEQFF

J gene: TRBJ1-4
D gene: .
V gene: TRBV18
clone size: .
CDR3 DNA: TGTGCCAGCTCACCGGAGACAGCCTATAATGAAAAACTGTTTTTT
CDR3 protein: CASSPETAYNEKLFF

J gene: TRBJ2-5
D gene: TRBD2
V gene: TRBV5-6
clone size: .
CDR3 DNA: TGTGCCAGCAGACCTTGGACTAGCGGGGGATCGGAGACCCAGTACTTC
CDR3 protein: CASRPWTSGGSETQYF

J gene: TRBJ2-2
D gene: .
V gene: TRBV4-2
clone size: .
CDR3 DNA: TGTGCCAGCTCGCGGGGCTCAGTCAACACCGGGGAGCTGTTTTTT
CDR3 protein: CASSRGSVNTGELFF

J gene: TRBJ1-5
D gene: .
V gene: TRBV6-2/TRBV6-3
clone size: .
CDR3 DNA: TGTGCCAGCAGCCGCCTGACAGATTATAGCAATCAGCCCCAGCATTTT
CDR3 protein: CASSRLTDYSNQPQHF

J gene: TRBJ2-2
D gene: TRBD2
V gene: TRBV4-2
clone size: .
CDR3 DNA: TGTGCCAGCAGCCAGGAGACTAGCGGGGGGCACACCGGGGAGCTGTTTTTT
CDR3 protein: CASSQETSGGHTGELFF

J gene: TRBJ2-3
D gene: .
V gene: TRBV28
clone size: .
CDR3 DNA: TGTGCCAGCAGTTTAGTTCAAGATACGCAGTATTTT
CDR3 protein: CASSLVQDTQYF

J gene: TRBJ2-7
D gene: .
V gene: TRBV1
clone size: .
CDR3 DNA: TGCACCAGCAGCCAAGGACCCACTAGCGGGGCCTACGAGCAGTACTTC
CDR3 protein: CTSSQGPTSGAYEQYF

J gene: TRBJ2-1
D gene: .
V gene: TRBV5-1
clone size: .
CDR3 DNA: TGCGCCAGCAGCTTGGCCGCTCTGCGGAGCTCCTACAATGAGCAGTTCTTC
CDR3 protein: CASSLAALRSSYNEQFF

J gene: TRBJ2-5
D gene: TRBD2
V gene: TRBV10-3
clone size: .
CDR3 DNA: TGTGCCATCAGTGAAGGCGGGAGAGTCCAAGAGACCCAGTACTTC
CDR3 protein: CAISEGGRVQETQYF

J gene: TRBJ1-4
D gene: .
V gene: TRBV4-1
clone size: few
CDR3 DNA: TGCGCCAGCAGCCAAGAAGGGACAAAATTTGGGGAAAAACTGTTTTTT
CDR3 protein: CASSQEGTKFGEKLFF

J gene: TRBJ1-5
D gene: TRBD1
V gene: TRBV10-3
clone size: .
CDR3 DNA: TGTGCCATCAGCGCTGACAGGGGAAATCAGCCCCAGCATTTT
CDR3 protein: CAISADRGNQPQHF

J gene: TRBJ1-1
D gene: .
V gene: TRBV28
clone size: .
CDR3 DNA: TGTGCCAGCTCTATAAGGGGGGGTAGCACTGAAGCTTTCTTT
CDR3 protein: CASSIRGGSTEAFF

J gene: TRBJ1-2
D gene: TRBD1
V gene: TRBV4-3
clone size: .
CDR3 DNA: TGCGCCAGCAGCCAAGATCTGGACAGGGTAAAGTATGGCTACACCTTC
CDR3 protein: CASSQDLDRVKYGYTF

J gene: TRBJ1-4
D gene: TRBD1
V gene: TRBV19
clone size: .
CDR3 DNA: TGTGCCAGTGGACAGGGTGAAAAACTGTTTTTT
CDR3 protein: CASGQGEKLFF